A single sample is the source of the 11 T cell receptor beta chains below, sequenced in a study of blood T cell repertoires in COVID-19 (TCRdb year 2020). The receptor library was made with the immunoSEQ multiplex PCR assay. This immuneACCESS table, as held by TCRdb, lists in-frame sequences with V and J called but not all clones. Of the missing ones, under half trace to an unresolved V gene in checked studies; the others have no known cause. The sample table lists 200,000 to 300,000 clones, approximately 84% of them with a count of one. The biggest ten clones account for approximately 1.9% of the sample. Sequenced material: peripheral blood. The receptors stem from a woman older than 75 with acute or convalescent COVID-19.

There are a few counts of this clone. The same CDR3 also results from other DNA sequences found in this sample. The genes are TRBV4-1 and TRBJ1-6; a weak D match, TRBD1 (6 bases). The V gene lost 4 bases and the J gene lost 5 bases, with 9 bases spanning the gap. The CDR3 extends over 14 amino acids. Per germline, CDR1 MGHRA and CDR2 YSYEKL. CDR3 region: CASSPTGNNSPLHF. DNA for the CDR3: TGCGCCAGCAGCCCAACAGGGAATAATTCACCCCTCCACTTT.

This sequence joins TRBV6-5 and TRBJ2-5, with 8 bases identical to TRBD2. Looked up from germline, CDR1 is MNHEY and CDR2 is SVGAGI. The CDR3 has 13 residues. The trim removed 9 bases at V and 2 bases at J, leaving 5 bases unmatched. The CDR3 nucleotides read TGTGCCAGTAGCCGCGGGGGGCAAGAGACCCAGTACTTC. The encoded protein is CASSRGGQETQYF.

The CDR3 reads CASSLTTATYEQYF. In nucleotides, the CDR3 is TGCGCCAGCAGCTTGACGACAGCAACCTACGAGCAGTACTTC. The rearrangement uses TRBV5-1 and TRBJ2-7; TRBD1 might be the D (5 bases). The CDR3 totals 14 residues. With 1 base removed from V and 2 bases from J, the gap between germline ends came to 10 bases. CDR1 and CDR2 from the germline V gene are SGHRS and YFSETQ.

V and J are TRBV6-2 or TRBV6-3 and TRBJ1-6; TRBD1 matches 8 bases. Per the germline V gene, CDR1 is MNHEY and CDR2 is SVGEGT. Trimming cost V 5 bases and J 0 bases; bases outside gene matches: 9. The CDR3 is made up of 18 amino acids. The CDR3 nucleotides read TGTGCCAGCAGTGTTCCGACAGGGGCGCCCTCCTATAATTCACCCCTCCACTTT. Translated, it gives CASSVPTGAPSYNSPLHF.

There are a few counts of this clone. V usage is TRBV19 and J usage is TRBJ2-7; 8 bases are shared with TRBD2. V lost 6 bases to trimming and J lost 6 bases; unmatched junction nucleotides: 13. The CDR3 is 15 amino acids. Germline CDR1 is LNHDA and CDR2 is SQIVND (reference sequence). The CDR3 loop is CASSPPAGTSTEQYF. DNA for the CDR3: TGTGCCAGTAGCCCCCCCGCCGGGACTAGTACCGAGCAGTACTTC. Supplemented by reference TRBV19 and TRBJ2-7, the full variable domain reads DGGITQSPKYLFRKEGQNVTLSCEQNLNHDAMYWYRQDPGQGLRLIYYSQIVNDFQKGDIAEGYSVSREKKESFPLTVTSAQKNPTAFYLCASSPPAGTSTEQYFGPGTRLTVT.

The chain couples TRBV5-1 to TRBJ2-1; TRBD2 agrees at 9 bases. This CDR3 contains 15 residues. Unmatched junction bases numbered 8, after V lost 1 base and J lost 9 bases. Germline-derived CDR1 and CDR2 are SGHRS and YFSETQ. The CDR3 bases are TGCGCCAGCAGCTTGTTGGCGGGGGGGGCGAGTGAGCAGTTCTTC. Translated: CASSLLAGGASEQFF.

The sample holds one count of this clone. V usage is TRBV12-3 or TRBV12-4 and J usage is TRBJ1-2, with TRBD1 matching over 7 bases. With V trimmed by 6 bases and J by 2 bases, 3 bases remained unmatched. The CDR3 has 13 amino acids. In DNA form, the CDR3 reads TGTGCCAGCAGCAAGACAGGGAACTATGGCTACACCTTC. Translation gives CASSKTGNYGYTF.

The V gene is TRBV11-2, the J gene TRBJ2-7, with D perhaps TRBD1 (6 bases). The CDR3 runs to 14 residues. V lost 3 bases and J lost 1, with 10 bases in between. Germline V gene lookup returns CDR1 SGHAT and CDR2 FQNNGV. Here the CDR3 DNA reads TGTGCCAGCAGCTTTTCGACAGGTTCCTACGAGCAGTACTTC. Translating it yields CASSFSTGSYEQYF.

This clone was seen only once. The chain uses TRBV28 and TRBJ1-3; 7 bases fit TRBD1. Germline CDR1 MDHEN, CDR2 SYDVKM. Trimming removed 6 bases from V and 0 bases from J; junction bases left unmatched: 5. CDR3 size: 15 residues. The CDR3 loop reads CASSPPGGSGNTIYF. The CDR3 nucleotides are TGTGCCAGCAGCCCACCAGGGGGCTCTGGAAACACCATATATTTT. The variable domain in full, with the rest retrieved from reference TRBV28 and TRBJ1-3, is DVKVTQSSRYLVKRTGEKVFLECVQDMDHENMFWYRQDPGLGLRLIYFSYDVKMKEKGDIPEGYSVSREKKERFSLILESASTNQTSMYLCASSPPGGSGNTIYFGEGSWLTVV.

The chain links TRBV20-1 to TRBJ2-7; 9 nucleotides align to TRBD1. The J segment lost 4 bases and the V segment lost 3 bases, leaving 7 bases of the junction unmatched. Germline V gives CDR1 DFQATT, CDR2 SNEGSKA (reference sequence). There are 14 residues in the CDR3. CDR3 bases: TGCAGTGCTAGTCTGGGACAGGGTTGGTACGAGCAGTACTTC. This codes for CSASLGQGWYEQYF.

This chain links TRBV9 with TRBJ2-1, with 9 bases fitting TRBD1. Germline V lookup: CDR1 SGDLS, CDR2 YYNGEE. V dropped 3 bases and J dropped 12; count of bases not matched to a gene: 4. CDR3 length equals 12 residues. CDR3 in DNA: TGTGCCAGCAGCGCCGGGGACAGGGTGCAGTTCTTC. It specifies CASSAGDRVQFF.